What follows is one T cell receptor beta chain and its context. Antigen: not known. The sample is drawn from a study of T cell responses to AZD1222 COVID-19 vaccine. The protocol was immunoSEQ multiplex PCR, while the TCRdb copy is restricted to in-frame clones and leaves out a portion. The table includes 150,000 to 200,000 clones, 94% detected once. Whole-study findings and limits: Repertoires in all cases were sampled only once the peak T cell response had passed. The breadth and depth of Spike-specific TCRs increased once two AZD1222 doses had been given. Across spike, vaccine-associated CD4 TCRs were found, dominant at 160-218 and 743-854.

This CDR3 comprises 14 residues. Trimming removed 4 bases from V and 3 bases from J; junction bases left unmatched: 4. Germline V gene data show CDR1 as KGHSH and CDR2 as LQKENI. The sequence was obtained from an adult in good health. J is TRBJ2-5 and V is TRBV18; TRBD2 matches 8 bases. Sequencing used peripheral blood, obtained on day 0 of AZD1222 vaccination. In DNA form, the CDR3 reads TGTGCCAGCTCACGGGCACTAGCGGAAGAGACCCAGTACTTC. Amino acid sequence: CASSRALAEETQYF. The entire variable domain, with the rest obtained from reference TRBV18 and TRBJ2-5, is as follows: NAGVMQNPRHLVRRRGQEARLRCSPMKGHSHVYWYRQLPEEGLKFMVYLQKENIIDESGMPKERFSAEFPKEGPSILRIQQVVRGDSAAYFCASSRALAEETQYFGPGTRLLVL.